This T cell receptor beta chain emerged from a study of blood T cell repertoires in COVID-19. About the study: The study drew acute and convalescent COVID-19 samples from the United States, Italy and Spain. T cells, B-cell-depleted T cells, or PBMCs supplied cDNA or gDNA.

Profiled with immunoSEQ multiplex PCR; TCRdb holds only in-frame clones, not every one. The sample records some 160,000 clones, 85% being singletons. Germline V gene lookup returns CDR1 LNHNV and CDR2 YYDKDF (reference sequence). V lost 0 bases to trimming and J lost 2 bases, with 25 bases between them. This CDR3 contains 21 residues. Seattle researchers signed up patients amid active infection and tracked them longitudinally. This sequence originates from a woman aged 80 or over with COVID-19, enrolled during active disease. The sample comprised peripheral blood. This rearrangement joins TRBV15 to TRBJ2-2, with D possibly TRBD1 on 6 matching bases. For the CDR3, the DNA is TGTGCCACCAGCAGAGATAAACTATCGGCCTCAGGGGACCCTAACACCGGGGAGCTGTTTTTT. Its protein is CATSRDKLSASGDPNTGELFF.